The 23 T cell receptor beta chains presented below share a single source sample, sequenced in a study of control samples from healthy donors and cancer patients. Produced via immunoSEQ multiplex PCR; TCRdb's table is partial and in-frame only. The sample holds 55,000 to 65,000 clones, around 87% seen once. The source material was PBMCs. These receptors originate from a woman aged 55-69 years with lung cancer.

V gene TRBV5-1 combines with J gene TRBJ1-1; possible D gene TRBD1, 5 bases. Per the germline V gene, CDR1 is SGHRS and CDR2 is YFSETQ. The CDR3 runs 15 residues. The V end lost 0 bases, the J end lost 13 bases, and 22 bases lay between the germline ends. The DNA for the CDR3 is TGCGCCAGCAGCTTGGATGGGGCTTCCTACGACGGGCATTTCTTT. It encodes CASSLDGASYDGHFF.

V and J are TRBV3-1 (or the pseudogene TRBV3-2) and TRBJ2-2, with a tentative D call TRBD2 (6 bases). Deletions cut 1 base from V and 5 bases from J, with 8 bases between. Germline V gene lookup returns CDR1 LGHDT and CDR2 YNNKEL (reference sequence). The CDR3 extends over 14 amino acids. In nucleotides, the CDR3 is TGTGCCAGCAGCCAAGGGGGAGGAACCGGGGAGCTGTTTTTT. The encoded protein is CASSQGGGTGELFF.

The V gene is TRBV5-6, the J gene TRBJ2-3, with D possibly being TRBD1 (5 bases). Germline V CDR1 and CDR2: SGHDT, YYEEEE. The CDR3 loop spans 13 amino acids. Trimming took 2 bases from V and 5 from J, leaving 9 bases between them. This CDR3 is CASSLKGLDTQYF. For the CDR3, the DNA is TGTGCCAGCAGCTTAAAGGGGTTAGATACGCAGTATTTT.

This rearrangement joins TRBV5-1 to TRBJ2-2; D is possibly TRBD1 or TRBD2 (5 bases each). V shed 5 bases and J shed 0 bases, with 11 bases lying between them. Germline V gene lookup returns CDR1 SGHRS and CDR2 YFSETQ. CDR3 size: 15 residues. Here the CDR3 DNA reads TGCGCCAGCAGGCCGGGACCCTCGAACACCGGGGAGCTGTTTTTT. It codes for CASRPGPSNTGELFF.

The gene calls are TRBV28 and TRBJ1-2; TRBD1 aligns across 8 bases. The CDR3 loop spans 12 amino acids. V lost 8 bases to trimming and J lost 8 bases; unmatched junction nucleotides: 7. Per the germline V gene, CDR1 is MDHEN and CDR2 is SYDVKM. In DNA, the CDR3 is TGTGCCAGCGGAGGACAGGGTCGGGGCTACACCTTC. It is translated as CASGGQGRGYTF.

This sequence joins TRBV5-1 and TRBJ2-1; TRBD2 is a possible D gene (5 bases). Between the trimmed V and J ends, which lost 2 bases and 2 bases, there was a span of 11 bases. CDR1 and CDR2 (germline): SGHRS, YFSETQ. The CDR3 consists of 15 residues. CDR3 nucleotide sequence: TGCGCCAGCAGCTTTTTTTTTAGCGCCTACAATGAGCAGTTCTTC. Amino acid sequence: CASSFFFSAYNEQFF.

The CDR3 sequence is CASSVGVSTNEQFF. The CDR3 nucleotides are TGTGCCAGCAGCGTAGGGGTATCCACCAATGAGCAGTTCTTC. The chain is built from TRBV9 and TRBJ2-1, with no clear D. The CDR3 spans 14 residues. Looked up from germline, CDR1 is SGDLS and CDR2 is YYNGEE. Trimming pared 0 bases from V and 6 bases from J, leaving 10 bases between.

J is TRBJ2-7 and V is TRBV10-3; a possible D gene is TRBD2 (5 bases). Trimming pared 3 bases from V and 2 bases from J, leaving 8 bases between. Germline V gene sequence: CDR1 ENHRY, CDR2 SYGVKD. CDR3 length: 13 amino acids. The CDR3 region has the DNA TGTGCCATCAGTGACGGGATGGCCTACGAGCAGTACTTC. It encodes CAISDGMAYEQYF.

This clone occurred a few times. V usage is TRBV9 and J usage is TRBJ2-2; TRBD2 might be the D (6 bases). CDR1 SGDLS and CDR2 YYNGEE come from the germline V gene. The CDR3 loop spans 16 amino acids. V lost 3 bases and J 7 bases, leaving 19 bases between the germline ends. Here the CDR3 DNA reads TGTGCCAGCAGCGGCTACCGTAGTAGCGGCAGCGGGGAGCTGTTTTTT. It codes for CASSGYRSSGSGELFF.

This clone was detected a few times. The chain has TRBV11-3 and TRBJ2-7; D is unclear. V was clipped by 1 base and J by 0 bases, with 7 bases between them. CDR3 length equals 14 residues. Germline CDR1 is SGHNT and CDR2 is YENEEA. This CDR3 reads CASSLGGDSYEQYF. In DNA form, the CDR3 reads TGTGCCAGCAGCTTAGGAGGTGACTCCTACGAGCAGTACTTC.

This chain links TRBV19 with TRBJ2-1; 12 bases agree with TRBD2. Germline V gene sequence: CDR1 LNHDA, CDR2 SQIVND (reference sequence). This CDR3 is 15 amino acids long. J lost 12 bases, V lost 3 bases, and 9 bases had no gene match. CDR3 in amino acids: CASSIPTSGGSVQFF. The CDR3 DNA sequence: TGTGCCAGTAGTATTCCGACTAGCGGGGGATCAGTGCAGTTCTTC.

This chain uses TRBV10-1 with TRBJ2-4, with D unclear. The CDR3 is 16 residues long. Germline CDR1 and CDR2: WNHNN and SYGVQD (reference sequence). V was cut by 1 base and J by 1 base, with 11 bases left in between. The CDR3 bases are TGCGCCAGCAGTGAGTACGCCCAGTTGGCCAAAAACATTCAGTACTTC. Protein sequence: CASSEYAQLAKNIQYF.

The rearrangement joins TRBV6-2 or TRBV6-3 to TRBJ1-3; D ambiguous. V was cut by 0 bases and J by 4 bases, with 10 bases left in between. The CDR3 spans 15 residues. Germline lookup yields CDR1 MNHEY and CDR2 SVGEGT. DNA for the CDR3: TGTGCCAGCAGTTACTCGTGGATCTCCGGAAACACCATATATTTT. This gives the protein CASSYSWISGNTIYF.

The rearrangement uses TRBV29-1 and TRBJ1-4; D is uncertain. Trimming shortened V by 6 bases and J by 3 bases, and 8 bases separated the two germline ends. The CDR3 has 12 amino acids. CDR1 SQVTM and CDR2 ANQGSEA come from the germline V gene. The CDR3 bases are TGCAGCGTCGGGGAGTCTAATGAAAAACTGTTTTTT. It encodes CSVGESNEKLFF.

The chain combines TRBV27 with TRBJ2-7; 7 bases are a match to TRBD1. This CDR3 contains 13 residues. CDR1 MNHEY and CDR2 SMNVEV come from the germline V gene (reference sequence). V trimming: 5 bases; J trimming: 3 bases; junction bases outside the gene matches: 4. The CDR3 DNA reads TGTGCCAGCAGTCTACGACAGGGCTACGAGCAGTACTTC. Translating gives CASSLRQGYEQYF.

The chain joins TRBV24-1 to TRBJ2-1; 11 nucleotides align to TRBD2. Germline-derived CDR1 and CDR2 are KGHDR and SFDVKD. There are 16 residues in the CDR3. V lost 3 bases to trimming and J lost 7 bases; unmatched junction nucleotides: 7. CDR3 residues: CATSDQTSGILNEQFF. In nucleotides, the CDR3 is TGTGCCACCAGTGATCAGACTAGCGGGATCTTGAATGAGCAGTTCTTC.

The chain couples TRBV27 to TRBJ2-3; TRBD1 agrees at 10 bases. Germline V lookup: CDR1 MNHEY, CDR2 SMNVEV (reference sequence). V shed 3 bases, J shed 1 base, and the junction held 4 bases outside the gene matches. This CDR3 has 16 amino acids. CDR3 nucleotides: TGTGCCAGCAGTTTCCGGGACAGGGGAGGCACAGATACGCAGTATTTT. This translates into CASSFRDRGGTDTQYF.

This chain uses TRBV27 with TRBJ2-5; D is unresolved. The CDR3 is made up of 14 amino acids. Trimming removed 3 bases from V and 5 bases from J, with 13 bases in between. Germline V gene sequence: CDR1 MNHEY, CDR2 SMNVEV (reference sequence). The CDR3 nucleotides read TGTGCCAGCAGTTTCGGACCGTTGGGGGAGACCCAGTACTTC. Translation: CASSFGPLGETQYF.

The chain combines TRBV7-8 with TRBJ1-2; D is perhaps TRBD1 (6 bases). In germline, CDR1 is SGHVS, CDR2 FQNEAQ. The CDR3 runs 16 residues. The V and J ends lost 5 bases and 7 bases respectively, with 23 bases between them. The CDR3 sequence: CASSPHITGTGIGYTF. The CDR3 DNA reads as TGTGCCAGCAGCCCGCACATAACAGGGACCGGTATTGGCTACACCTTC.

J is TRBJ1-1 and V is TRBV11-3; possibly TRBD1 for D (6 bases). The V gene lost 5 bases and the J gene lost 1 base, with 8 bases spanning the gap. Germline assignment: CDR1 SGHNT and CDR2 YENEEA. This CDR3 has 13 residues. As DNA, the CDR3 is TGTGCCAGCAGCGGGGGCGGGAACACTGAAGCTTTCTTT. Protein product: CASSGGGNTEAFF.

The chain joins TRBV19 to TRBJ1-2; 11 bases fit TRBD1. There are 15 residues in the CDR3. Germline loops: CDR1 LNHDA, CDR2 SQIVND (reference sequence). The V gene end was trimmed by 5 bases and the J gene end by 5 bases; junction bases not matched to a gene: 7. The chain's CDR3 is CASSLAGQGAYGYTF. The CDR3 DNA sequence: TGTGCCAGTAGTCTGGCCGGACAGGGGGCGTATGGCTACACCTTC.

CDR3 DNA: TGTGCCAGCTGGGACCGCGCTGTGGAAGCTTTCTTT. Amino acid sequence: CASWDRAVEAFF. The rearrangement links TRBV27 to TRBJ1-1, with D tentatively TRBD1 (5 bases). CDR1 and CDR2 (germline): MNHEY, SMNVEV (reference sequence). Trimming pared 8 bases from V and 8 bases from J, leaving 15 bases between. This CDR3 spans 12 amino acids.

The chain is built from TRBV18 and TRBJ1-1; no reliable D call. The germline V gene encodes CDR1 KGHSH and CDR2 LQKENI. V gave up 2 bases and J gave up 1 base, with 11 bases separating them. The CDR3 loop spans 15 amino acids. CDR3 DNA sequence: TGTGCCAGCTCACCAAGCACGCTGGGGAACACTGAAGCTTTCTTT. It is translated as CASSPSTLGNTEAFF. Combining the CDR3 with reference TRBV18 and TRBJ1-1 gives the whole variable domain NAGVMQNPRHLVRRRGQEARLRCSPMKGHSHVYWYRQLPEEGLKFMVYLQKENIIDESGMPKERFSAEFPKEGPSILRIQQVVRGDSAAYFCASSPSTLGNTEAFFGQGTRLTVV.